A single sample gave rise to the 30 T cell receptor beta chains below, sequenced in a study of spatial heterogeneity in lung cancer. The time point was: blood at routine non-recurrence follow-up after resection. Whole RNA, isolated from tumor, nontumor lung or frozen PBMC, was sequenced without prior sorting. TCRdb re-called the 5' RACE reads with MiXCR, one entry per CDR3 protein. This sample has about 120,000 distinct CDR3 sequences, with over 9% found just once. The source was PBMCs, collected at follow-up. The source of these receptors is a male donor with early-stage non-small cell lung cancer.

This clonotype has a count of ten or more. The J gene is TRBJ1-1, the V gene TRBV9; D gene uncertain. Germline V CDR1 and CDR2: SGDLS, YYNGEE. This CDR3 region has 14 residues. Trimming cost V 0 bases and J 0 bases, with 6 bases left between them. For the CDR3, the DNA is TGTGCCAGCAGCGTAGACACGGTGAACACTGAAGCTTTCTTT. This codes for CASSVDTVNTEAFF.

The rearrangement links TRBV10-2 to TRBJ1-1, with D unresolved. V was cut by 5 bases and J by 1 base, with 5 bases left in between. There are 12 residues in the CDR3. Germline CDR1 and CDR2: WSHSY and SAAADI. CDR3 protein: CASSTPNTEAFF. Here the CDR3 DNA reads TGCGCCAGCAGTACTCCGAACACTGAAGCTTTCTTT.

This sequence joins TRBV5-1 and TRBJ2-5; 10 nucleotides line up with TRBD2. Losses at the gene ends were 4 bases for V and 1 base for J; bases not matched to a gene: 4. The CDR3 runs 15 residues. Germline assignment: CDR1 SGHRS and CDR2 YFSETQ. CDR3 coding DNA: TGCGCCAGCAGCCACTGGACTAGCGGCCAAGAGACCCAGTACTTC. Translated, it gives CASSHWTSGQETQYF. Looking up the rest from reference TRBV5-1 and TRBJ2-5 gives the full variable domain: KAGVTQTPRYLIKTRGQQVTLSCSPISGHRSVSWYQQTPGQGLQFLFEYFSETQRNKGNFPGRFSGRQFSNSRSEMNVSTLELGDSALYLCASSHWTSGQETQYFGPGTRLLVL.

In its sample, this clonotype was seen many times. The V gene is TRBV18, the J gene TRBJ1-1, with D hard to call. Trimming left V 3 bases short and J 0 bases short, with 8 bases between. The CDR3 has 14 amino acids. The V gene's germline CDR1 is KGHSH and CDR2 LQKENI. The CDR3 region has the DNA TGTGCCAGCTCACCCGGGAGGGTGAACACTGAAGCTTTCTTT. Translating it yields CASSPGRVNTEAFF.

This clonotype showed up just a few times. The chain uses TRBV6-5 and TRBJ1-2; unclear D gene. V lost 0 bases and J lost 2, with 10 bases in between. CDR1 is MNHEY, CDR2 SVGAGI, per germline. The CDR3 sequence is 15 residues long. CDR3 residues: CASSYSPRSNYGYTF. CDR3 coding DNA: TGTGCCAGCAGTTACTCGCCCAGATCGAACTATGGCTACACCTTC.

The gene calls are TRBV12-3 or TRBV12-4 and TRBJ1-2, with 10 bases identical to TRBD1. Germline trimming cut 4 bases from V and 3 bases from J; bases unmatched to any gene: 11. This CDR3 contains 17 residues. CDR3 in amino acids: CASSSTRDRGRYYGYTF. The CDR3 DNA reads TGTGCCAGCAGTTCAACGCGAGACAGGGGGCGCTACTATGGCTACACCTTC.

This clonotype turned up a few times. This chain uses TRBV19 with TRBJ2-5; D remains unclear. The V end lost 1 base, the J end lost 4 bases, and 4 bases lay between the germline ends. The CDR3 extends over 12 amino acids. From germline, CDR1 is LNHDA and CDR2 SQIVND (reference sequence). CDR3 DNA: TGTGCCAGTAGTATAGGAAGAGAGACCCAGTACTTC. As protein: CASSIGRETQYF. Supplemented by reference TRBV19 and TRBJ2-5, the full variable domain reads DGGITQSPKYLFRKEGQNVTLSCEQNLNHDAMYWYRQDPGQGLRLIYYSQIVNDFQKGDIAEGYSVSREKKESFPLTVTSAQKNPTAFYLCASSIGRETQYFGPGTRLLVL.

This clonotype was detected ten times or more. The rearrangement joins TRBV19 to TRBJ1-5; D ambiguous. This CDR3 contains 15 residues. CDR1 is LNHDA, CDR2 SQIVND, per germline (reference sequence). The germline V and J ends were trimmed by 1 base and 1 base, with 8 bases remaining between them. CDR3 loop: CASSIGQQSNQPQHF. In DNA, the CDR3 is TGTGCCAGTAGTATAGGTCAACAAAGCAATCAGCCCCAGCATTTT. Drawing the rest from reference TRBV19 and TRBJ1-5, the complete variable domain is DGGITQSPKYLFRKEGQNVTLSCEQNLNHDAMYWYRQDPGQGLRLIYYSQIVNDFQKGDIAEGYSVSREKKESFPLTVTSAQKNPTAFYLCASSIGQQSNQPQHFGDGTRLSIL.

This chain connects TRBV5-5 to TRBJ1-3; 7 bases agree with TRBD1. The length of the CDR3 is 22 residues. Germline lookup yields CDR1 SGHKS and CDR2 YYEKEE (reference sequence). V lost 4 bases to trimming and J lost 0 bases; unmatched junction nucleotides: 25. The CDR3 DNA is TGTGCCAGCAGCCCCGGCCGGGACAGTGCCAGGTCGCTTACCCTCTCTGGAAACACCATATATTTT. Protein: CASSPGRDSARSLTLSGNTIYF.

At least ten counts were recorded for this clonotype. The chain employs TRBV2 and TRBJ2-3; possibly TRBD1 or TRBD2 for D (6 bases each). CDR1 is SNHLY and CDR2 is FYNNEI in the germline V gene. The CDR3 sequence is 15 residues long. Trimming stripped 5 bases from V and 0 bases from J, with 12 bases between. CDR3 nucleotide sequence: TGTGCCAGCAGTCCAAGGGGGGCTAGCACAGATACGCAGTATTTT. It translates to CASSPRGASTDTQYF.

In this sample, this clonotype turned up many times. The chain recombines TRBV28 with TRBJ1-2, with D possibly TRBD1 on 6 matching bases. The CDR3 has 12 residues. Trimming shortened V by 8 bases and J by 4 bases, and 11 bases separated the two germline ends. Germline-derived CDR1 and CDR2 are MDHEN and SYDVKM. Written as DNA, the CDR3 is TGTGCCAGCGAACAGGGACTCTATGGCTACACCTTC. It encodes CASEQGLYGYTF.

This chain uses TRBV11-3 with TRBJ1-1; 7 bases align to TRBD1. The CDR3 sequence is 14 residues long. The ends lost 4 bases at V and 1 base at J; junction bases unmatched: 3. Germline CDR1 SGHNT, CDR2 YENEEA. The CDR3 DNA sequence: TGTGCCAGCAGCTGGGGACAGAGGAACACTGAAGCTTTCTTT. Its translation: CASSWGQRNTEAFF.

This clonotype was counted many times. The chain carries TRBV4-3 and TRBJ2-5; 9 bases align to TRBD2. CDR3 length equals 17 residues. Per germline, CDR1 LGHNA and CDR2 YSLEER. V gave up 5 bases and J gave up 1 base; unmatched junction bases: 11. This CDR3 reads CASSSRLGGGGQETQYF. The CDR3 DNA reads TGCGCCAGCAGCTCCCGACTGGGCGGGGGGGGCCAAGAGACCCAGTACTTC.

This sequence joins TRBV30 and TRBJ2-3; D may be TRBD2 (6 bases). Germline lookup yields CDR1 GTSNPN and CDR2 SVGIG (reference sequence). The CDR3 consists of 15 residues. The V and J ends lost 3 bases and 3 bases respectively, with 16 bases between them. This CDR3 is CAWSARAGRTDTQYF. CDR3 nucleotides: TGTGCCTGGAGCGCCCGGGCGGGGAGGACAGATACGCAGTATTTT.

The rearrangement joins TRBV20-1 to TRBJ2-1; D could derive from TRBD1 or TRBD2 (5 bases each). The V end lost 6 bases, the J end lost 0 bases, and 15 bases lay between the germline ends. Germline assignment: CDR1 DFQATT and CDR2 SNEGSKA (reference sequence). The CDR3 runs to 15 residues. The CDR3 DNA is TGCAGTGCCCCCCCCGGGGCAAGCTCCTACAATGAGCAGTTCTTC. This sequence encodes CSAPPGASSYNEQFF.

The table lists this clonotype with many counts. CDR3 DNA sequence: TGCAGCGTTTCGACTAGCGGGGCAGGAGAGACCCAGTACTTC. Protein sequence: CSVSTSGAGETQYF. The chain uses TRBV29-1 and TRBJ2-5, with TRBD2 identical over 11 bases. This CDR3 has 14 amino acids. V gave up 5 bases and J gave up 4 bases; unmatched junction bases: 6. Germline V CDR1 and CDR2: SQVTM, ANQGSEA.

V usage is TRBV27 and J usage is TRBJ2-3, with 7 bases fitting TRBD1. V lost 6 bases, J lost 3 bases, and 6 bases stayed unmatched. The CDR3 length is 14 residues. Looked up from germline, CDR1 is MNHEY and CDR2 is SMNVEV (reference sequence). CDR3 protein: CASRRQGGTDTQYF. The CDR3 DNA is TGTGCCAGCAGGCGACAGGGCGGGACAGATACGCAGTATTTT.

The chain is built from TRBV9 and TRBJ1-3; no reliable D call. Per the germline V gene, CDR1 is SGDLS and CDR2 is YYNGEE. Deletions cut 0 bases from V and 2 bases from J, with 12 bases between. The CDR3 covers 16 residues. DNA for the CDR3: TGTGCCAGCAGCGTAGGGGCAGGAAGGACTGGAAACACCATATATTTT. Translated, it gives CASSVGAGRTGNTIYF.

Concerning this clonotype itself: One end of the junction does not line up with germline, which may come from a read error. This rearrangement joins TRBV20-1 to TRBJ2-7, with 12 nucleotides matching TRBD2. The CDR3 is 15 amino acids. Looked up from germline, CDR1 is DFQATT and CDR2 is SNEGSKA (reference sequence). CDR3 in amino acids: CSAVRLAGASHEQYF. The DNA for the CDR3 is TGCAGTGCTGTTAGACTAGCGGGGGCCTCCCACGAGCAGTACTTC.

A remark on this clonotype: Relative to the germline gene, one junction end is altered; a read error may explain this. This sequence joins TRBV5-5 and TRBJ2-1, with D unclear. This CDR3 has 13 amino acids. Germline values: CDR1 SGHKS, CDR2 YYEKEE (reference sequence). The CDR3 sequence: CDSSKEARDEQFF. CDR3 nucleotides: TGTGACAGCAGCAAGGAAGCTAGGGATGAGCAGTTCTTC.

The rearrangement uses TRBV6-5 and TRBJ2-6; D is unresolved. This CDR3 spans 15 amino acids. V shed 6 bases and J shed 0 bases, with 9 bases lying between them. The germline V gene encodes CDR1 MNHEY and CDR2 SVGAGI. CDR3 residues: CASRLYSSGANVLTF. DNA for the CDR3: TGTGCCAGCAGATTATACAGCTCTGGGGCCAACGTCCTGACTTTC.

V gene TRBV24-1 combines with J gene TRBJ2-7; TRBD2 is a possible D gene (6 bases). The V end was cut by 5 bases, the J end by 4 bases, with 8 bases between. The CDR3 covers 12 residues. Germline CDR1 KGHDR, CDR2 SFDVKD. CDR3 DNA sequence: TGTGCCACCAGTGCTGGAGGGTACGAGCAGTACTTC. It yields the protein CATSAGGYEQYF.

This sequence joins TRBV7-2 and TRBJ2-5; D unresolved. CDR1 and CDR2 from the germline V gene are SGHTA and FQGNSA. The CDR3 consists of 15 residues. V lost 1 base and J lost 1, with 10 bases in between. CDR3 in amino acids: CASSLVTVAQETQYF. Here the CDR3 DNA reads TGTGCCAGCAGCTTAGTAACGGTCGCCCAAGAGACCCAGTACTTC.

This chain connects TRBV5-1 to TRBJ1-4, with 7 positions matching TRBD1. The germline V gene encodes CDR1 SGHRS and CDR2 YFSETQ. Germline trimming cut 2 bases from V and 8 bases from J; bases unmatched to any gene: 12. The CDR3 consists of 16 residues. The CDR3 spells CASSFQSGGGREKLFF. CDR3 bases: TGCGCCAGCAGCTTTCAAAGCGGAGGGGGCCGAGAAAAACTGTTTTTT. The full variable domain, in which reference TRBV5-1 and TRBJ1-4 provide the parts outside the CDR3, is KAGVTQTPRYLIKTRGQQVTLSCSPISGHRSVSWYQQTPGQGLQFLFEYFSETQRNKGNFPGRFSGRQFSNSRSEMNVSTLELGDSALYLCASSFQSGGGREKLFFGSGTQLSVL.

This chain links TRBV6-2 or TRBV6-3 with TRBJ1-2, with unresolved D. CDR1 and CDR2 (germline): MNHEY, SVGEGT. V lost 2 bases to trimming and J lost 4 bases, with 11 bases between them. The CDR3 is made up of 14 amino acids. CDR3 amino acids: CASSYDTGGYGYTF. CDR3 nucleotides: TGTGCCAGCAGTTACGACACGGGTGGCTATGGCTACACCTTC.

This clonotype has at least ten counts. The rearrangement joins TRBV25-1 to TRBJ1-2; possibly TRBD1 for D (6 bases). CDR3 length equals 15 residues. The V gene lost 6 bases and the J gene lost 4 bases, with 18 bases spanning the gap. Germline CDR1 is MGHDK and CDR2 is SYGVNS. The CDR3: CASSVLGGLRYGYTF. The CDR3 DNA sequence: TGTGCCAGCAGCGTACTCGGGGGGCTTCGCTATGGCTACACCTTC.

In its sample, this clonotype was seen a few times. The rearrangement uses TRBV2 and TRBJ1-1; the D is unclear. This CDR3 comprises 11 residues. The V end was cut by 8 bases, the J end by 6 bases, with 10 bases between. Germline V CDR1 and CDR2: SNHLY, FYNNEI. CDR3 sequence: CASGVAAEAFF. In DNA form, the CDR3 reads TGTGCCAGCGGAGTCGCCGCTGAAGCTTTCTTT.

Only a few counts were recorded for this clonotype. This sequence joins TRBV28 and TRBJ1-2; 10 bases are shared with TRBD1. Germline loops: CDR1 MDHEN, CDR2 SYDVKM. The CDR3 is 13 amino acids. V trimming: 6 bases; J trimming: 5 bases; junction bases outside the gene matches: 3. CDR3 region: CASRGTGEYGYTF. The CDR3 bases are TGTGCCAGCAGGGGGACAGGGGAGTATGGCTACACCTTC.

The chain has TRBV12-3 or TRBV12-4 and TRBJ2-2, with D possibly being TRBD1 (5 bases). The CDR3 loop spans 13 amino acids. Trimming took 5 bases from V and 8 from J, leaving 12 bases between them. The chain's CDR3 is CASSQTDPGELFF. The DNA for the CDR3 is TGTGCCAGCAGTCAGACAGACCCGGGGGAGCTGTTTTTT.

There are many counts of this clonotype. V usage is TRBV29-1 and J usage is TRBJ2-1, with TRBD1 matching over 8 bases. The V segment lost 5 bases and the J segment 4 bases; nucleotides outside the gene matches: 7. CDR3 length: 14 residues. CDR1 is SQVTM, CDR2 ANQGSEA, per germline. The CDR3 region is CSVPDRVVYNEQFF. Written as DNA, the CDR3 is TGCAGCGTTCCGGACAGGGTAGTATACAATGAGCAGTTCTTC.